These 5 T cell receptor beta chains originate from one sample sequenced in a study of blood T cell repertoires in COVID-19. This table comes from immunoSEQ multiplex PCR, and its TCRdb copy is limited to in-frame clones, with some not included. The table includes about 120,000 clones, roughly 76% detected once. Sequenced input: peripheral blood. The source of these receptors is a human donor in a cohort sampled during active COVID-19.

The chain recombines TRBV7-2 with TRBJ2-1; 10 bases fit TRBD1. The CDR3 loop spans 15 amino acids. J was trimmed by 6 bases and V by 3 bases; bases with no gene match: 5. In germline, CDR1 is SGHTA, CDR2 FQGNSA. CDR3 in DNA: TGTGCCAGCAGCTTCTACCGGGACAGGGGCAATGAGCAGTTCTTC. Its translation: CASSFYRDRGNEQFF.

This sequence joins TRBV4-3 and TRBJ2-7, with 10 bases aligning to TRBD2. The CDR3 contains 14 residues. The germline gives CDR1 LGHNA, CDR2 YSLEER. With V trimmed by 4 bases and J by 9 bases, 9 bases remained unmatched. CDR3 nucleotides: TGCGCCAGCAGCCCCCTTAGCGGGGGGCCGGGGCAGTACTTC. Amino acids: CASSPLSGGPGQYF.

J is TRBJ2-7 and V is TRBV7-2; 10 positions agree with TRBD2. The ends lost 3 bases at V and 4 bases at J; junction bases unmatched: 3. Germline CDR1 is SGHTA and CDR2 is FQGNSA. The CDR3 extends over 14 amino acids. The CDR3 sequence is CASSFAAGGYEQYF. The CDR3 DNA is TGTGCCAGCAGCTTCGCAGCGGGAGGGTACGAGCAGTACTTC.

V usage is TRBV5-4 and J usage is TRBJ2-5, with a possible D match to TRBD1 (6 bases). V was trimmed by 4 bases and J by 2 bases, leaving 12 bases between them. The CDR3 loop spans 14 amino acids. The germline gives CDR1 SGHNT, CDR2 YYREEE (reference sequence). The CDR3: CASSTGQKQETQYF. The CDR3 DNA reads as TGTGCCAGCAGCACCGGACAGAAACAAGAGACCCAGTACTTC.

V and J are TRBV19 and TRBJ2-6; TRBD1 agrees at 8 bases. Germline V gene sequence: CDR1 LNHDA, CDR2 SQIVND (reference sequence). The CDR3 has 15 residues. J gave up 2 bases and V 8 bases, and 5 bases lay outside the gene matches. CDR3 nucleotides: TGTGCCAGTGGGAAGGACAGGGCTGGGGCCAACGTCCTGACTTTC. This gives the protein CASGKDRAGANVLTF.